This passage covers 23 T cell receptor beta chains from one sample sequenced in a study of shared clonotypes between healthy human individuals (dated by TCRdb to 2020 to 2022). Library prep was done by the immunoSEQ multiplex PCR assay. TCRdb took this table from immuneACCESS and kept in-frame rearrangements with V and J called. Such tables lack part of the clones; where checked against another copy, unresolved V genes explain under half of the gap, and the rest is unexplained. A total of about 1 million clones appear in this sample, about 75% of them only once. Approximately 1.5% of the sample is taken by the ten largest. Sequenced: memory CD4+ T cells sorted from blood. Reading the label with the study, this specimen's cell subset or site is: CD45RA-negative fraction. The origin of the receptors is a man in his late teens or twenties in good health.

This chain connects TRBV2 to TRBJ2-7; D is uncertain. Per the germline V gene, CDR1 is SNHLY and CDR2 is FYNNEI. The CDR3 totals 11 residues. Trimming took off 8 bases at V and 9 bases at J, with 14 bases between the two ends. The CDR3 loop reads CASFRELVQYF. The CDR3, as DNA: TGTGCCAGCTTCCGAGAATTAGTGCAGTACTTC.

The chain recombines TRBV7-2 with TRBJ2-3; 8 positions agree with TRBD2. The CDR3 extends over 15 amino acids. Germline V gene lookup returns CDR1 SGHTA and CDR2 FQGNSA. After removal of 2 bases from V and 4 bases from J, the junction contained 5 bases not matched to a gene. CDR3 protein: CASSLSGSWADTQYF. CDR3 coding DNA: TGTGCCAGCAGCTTAAGCGGGAGCTGGGCAGATACGCAGTATTTT.

This clone was found many times. This rearrangement joins TRBV11-2 to TRBJ2-3; TRBD1 agrees at 7 bases. This CDR3 is 16 amino acids long. Unmatched junction bases numbered 9, after V lost 4 bases and J lost 2 bases. The germline gives CDR1 SGHAT, CDR2 FQNNGV. CDR3 sequence: CASSSGQARDTDTQYF. The CDR3 DNA reads TGTGCCAGCAGCTCCGGACAGGCCCGCGACACAGATACGCAGTATTTT.

The CDR3 is CASSLGLAGTGELFF. CDR3 sequence (DNA): TGTGCCAGCAGCTTGGGTCTAGCGGGAACCGGGGAGCTGTTTTTT. The chain uses TRBV5-5 and TRBJ2-2; 9 bases match TRBD2. Germline V gene data show CDR1 as SGHKS and CDR2 as YYEKEE (reference sequence). The CDR3 extends over 15 amino acids. V lost 0 bases, J lost 5 bases, and 2 bases stayed unmatched.

The chain combines TRBV30 with TRBJ2-1, with no clear D. Germline CDR1 is GTSNPN and CDR2 is SVGIG (reference sequence). The CDR3 totals 12 residues. Trimming removed 3 bases from V and 9 bases from J, with 12 bases in between. The DNA for the CDR3 is TGTGCCTGGAGCGCATCGGTCGGTGAGCAGTTCTTC. As protein: CAWSASVGEQFF.

The V call is TRBV18, the J call TRBJ2-2; 10 bases match TRBD2. Unmatched junction bases numbered 2, after V lost 0 bases and J lost 4 bases. The CDR3 consists of 16 residues. Per the germline V gene, CDR1 is KGHSH and CDR2 is LQKENI. This CDR3 reads CASSPPGLATTGELFF. For the CDR3, the DNA is TGTGCCAGCTCACCACCGGGACTAGCGACCACCGGGGAGCTGTTTTTT.

The table lists this clone with a count of one. One end of the junction does not line up with germline, which may come from a read error. The same CDR3 also results from other DNA sequences found in this sample. The chain carries TRBV2 and TRBJ2-3, with D unresolved. This CDR3 has 10 residues. In germline, CDR1 is SNHLY, CDR2 FYNNEI. Here the CDR3 reads CASSGDTQYF. The CDR3 nucleotides read TGTGCCAGTAGTGGGGATACGCAGTATTTT.

This chain links TRBV27 with TRBJ2-5; maybe TRBD1 (7 bases). The length of the CDR3 is 14 residues. V lost 6 bases to trimming and J lost 5 bases, with 16 bases between them. Germline CDR1 reads MNHEY; CDR2 reads SMNVEV (reference sequence). For the CDR3, the DNA is TGTGCCAGCAGCAAATCGACAGGGAGGGAGACCCAGTACTTC. Protein sequence: CASSKSTGRETQYF.

The chain employs TRBV5-1 and TRBJ2-3; D call uncertain. The germline V gene encodes CDR1 SGHRS and CDR2 YFSETQ. Deletions cut 4 bases from V and 2 bases from J, with 8 bases between. This CDR3 spans 13 amino acids. CDR3 loop: CASSTSPTDTQYF. In nucleotides, the CDR3 is TGCGCCAGCAGCACGTCTCCCACAGATACGCAGTATTTT.

This chain connects TRBV11-2 to TRBJ2-7, with TRBD1 identical over 12 bases. There are 14 residues in the CDR3. The V and J ends lost 4 bases and 4 bases, in that order; junction bases with no gene match: 2. Germline V gene lookup returns CDR1 SGHAT and CDR2 FQNNGV. This CDR3 is CASSWGQGAYEQYF. Written as DNA, the CDR3 is TGTGCCAGCAGCTGGGGACAGGGGGCTTACGAGCAGTACTTC.

About this clone: It may be a read error: a sequence one base away is much more abundant. This CDR3 is also generated by other DNA sequences in the sample. The V gene is TRBV7-9, the J gene TRBJ1-1, with D possibly being TRBD1 (5 bases). The CDR3 runs 13 residues. Germline assignment: CDR1 SEHNR and CDR2 FQNEAQ (reference sequence). Trimming removed 3 bases at V and 0 bases at J, with 5 bases between. CDR3 nucleotides: TGTGCCAGCAGCTTGACAGTGAACACTGAAGCTTTCTTT. It yields the protein CASSLTVNTEAFF.

The CDR3 spells CASRGQETQYF. As DNA, the CDR3 is TGTGCCAGCAGGGGACAAGAGACCCAGTACTTC. The chain carries TRBV28 and TRBJ2-5, with no clear D. Germline V gives CDR1 MDHEN, CDR2 SYDVKM. The V end lost 6 bases, the J end lost 2 bases, and 4 bases lay between the germline ends. The CDR3 runs to 11 residues.

This chain connects TRBV29-1 to TRBJ1-1; perhaps TRBD1 as D (6 bases). The CDR3 has 13 amino acids. V dropped 4 bases and J dropped 1 base, with 10 bases sitting between them. Per germline, CDR1 SQVTM and CDR2 ANQGSEA. This CDR3 is CSVAQGRNTEAFF. The CDR3 nucleotides read TGCAGCGTTGCCCAGGGGAGGAACACTGAAGCTTTCTTT.

V gene TRBV4-1 combines with J gene TRBJ2-6; D is uncertain. Between the trimmed V and J ends, which lost 1 base and 9 bases, there was a span of 4 bases. The CDR3 runs to 12 residues. CDR1 is MGHRA, CDR2 YSYEKL, per germline. The CDR3, as DNA: TGCGCCAGCAGCCAAGGCCACAACGTCCTGACTTTC. This sequence encodes CASSQGHNVLTF.

This clone was counted once. The chain links TRBV6-1 to TRBJ2-3, with D perhaps assigned TRBD1 or TRBD2 (5 bases each). The germline V gene encodes CDR1 MNHNS and CDR2 SASEGT. This CDR3 has 14 residues. V lost 7 bases, J lost 4 bases, and 15 bases lay in between. The CDR3 sequence is CASNPGRSSDTQYF. In nucleotides, the CDR3 is TGTGCCAGCAATCCGGGACGGAGCTCAGATACGCAGTATTTT.

The V call is TRBV10-1, the J call TRBJ1-3, with D unresolved. Germline CDR1 and CDR2: WNHNN and SYGVQD (reference sequence). The CDR3 contains 14 residues. The germline V and J ends were trimmed by 3 bases and 0 bases, with 6 bases remaining between them. Here the CDR3 DNA reads TGCGCCAGCAGTGAATCGAGCTCTGGAAACACCATATATTTT. Translated: CASSESSSGNTIYF.

V gene TRBV5-1 combines with J gene TRBJ1-1, with 7 nucleotides matching TRBD1. Germline V lookup: CDR1 SGHRS, CDR2 YFSETQ. There are 15 residues in the CDR3. Unmatched junction bases numbered 13, after V lost 7 bases and J lost 4 bases. This chain's CDR3 is CASRDKDRSPTEAFF. DNA of the CDR3: TGCGCCAGCCGGGATAAGGACAGGTCGCCCACTGAAGCTTTCTTT.

This clone was counted a few times. The chain joins TRBV18 to TRBJ1-2, with D hard to call. Trimming removed 1 base at V and 11 bases at J, with 17 bases between. CDR1 is KGHSH, CDR2 LQKENI, per germline. CDR3 length: 14 residues. The CDR3 here is CASSPRPEGPGYTF. The CDR3 DNA sequence: TGTGCCAGCTCACCACGGCCAGAGGGCCCTGGGTACACCTTC. Complete variable domain (other parts from reference TRBV18 and TRBJ1-2): NAGVMQNPRHLVRRRGQEARLRCSPMKGHSHVYWYRQLPEEGLKFMVYLQKENIIDESGMPKERFSAEFPKEGPSILRIQQVVRGDSAAYFCASSPRPEGPGYTFGSGTRLTVV.

The chain recombines TRBV28 with TRBJ1-2, with TRBD1 matching 9 bases. Germline assignment: CDR1 MDHEN and CDR2 SYDVKM. This CDR3 spans 12 amino acids. Unmatched junction bases numbered 0, after V lost 9 bases and J lost 1 base. The CDR3 DNA reads as TGTGCCAGGGACAGGGGTAACTATGGCTACACCTTC. Translation: CARDRGNYGYTF.

The chain employs TRBV30 and TRBJ2-7; unclear D gene. V dropped 2 bases and J dropped 3 bases, with 14 bases sitting between them. CDR3 length: 14 residues. In germline, CDR1 is GTSNPN, CDR2 SVGIG (reference sequence). CDR3 in amino acids: CAWSTGKEHYEQYF. The CDR3 DNA is TGTGCCTGGAGTACGGGTAAAGAGCACTACGAGCAGTACTTC.

Only a few counts were recorded for this clone. The chain joins TRBV28 to TRBJ1-1, with D possibly matching TRBD1 (5 bases). The CDR3 runs 11 residues. CDR1 is MDHEN and CDR2 is SYDVKM in the germline V gene. V was shortened by 4 bases and J by 10 bases, with 10 bases between the two germline ends. The chain's CDR3 is CASSSRVGAFF. CDR3 nucleotide sequence: TGTGCCAGCAGTTCCAGGGTGGGAGCTTTCTTT.

This clone has just a few counts. This rearrangement joins TRBV11-1 to TRBJ2-2; the D is unclear. Trimming took off 4 bases at V and 8 bases at J, with 11 bases between the two ends. CDR1 and CDR2 from the germline V gene are SGHAT and FQDESV (reference sequence). CDR3 length: 13 residues. Written as DNA, the CDR3 is TGTGCCAGCAGCTATGACGTTGGGGGGGAGCTGTTTTTT. Translation gives CASSYDVGGELFF.

The sample holds one count of this clone. The chain combines TRBV28 with TRBJ2-5; 11 bases are a match to TRBD1. The assigned J gene may be wrong: the sequence end matches TRBJ2-7 better. Germline V gene sequence: CDR1 MDHEN, CDR2 SYDVKM. This CDR3 has 14 amino acids. The CDR3 DNA sequence: TGTGCCAGCAGTACGGGACAGGGGGTTATCGAGCAGTACTTC. This codes for CASSTGQGVIEQYF.